This T cell receptor (beta chain) is drawn from a study of T cell responses to AZD1222 COVID-19 vaccine. This table comes from immunoSEQ multiplex PCR, and its TCRdb copy is limited to in-frame clones, with some not included. This table holds about 140,000 clones, roughly 92% found once. Germline lookup yields CDR1 SQVTM and CDR2 ANQGSEA. The CDR3 sequence is 18 residues long. V was pared by 0 bases and J by 0 bases, with 21 bases between. The sample was peripheral blood, taken on day 0 of AZD1222 vaccination. The sequence derives from an adult in good health. The gene calls are TRBV29-1 and TRBJ2-7; TRBD1 might be the D (7 bases). CDR3 in DNA: TGCAGCGTTGAAGATCCGGATCGAGGGGGCGGGGACTCCTACGAGCAGTACTTC. Translation gives CSVEDPDRGGGDSYEQYF.